This record looks at one T cell receptor (beta chain) sequence and its context. This entry comes from a study of blood T cell repertoires in COVID-19. About the research overall: PBMCs, B-cell-depleted T cells, or T cells were the source of the cDNA or gDNA that made up the material.

Per the authors' pipeline: Amplification of reference gene primers was used by the study to estimate nucleated cell counts. Profiled with immunoSEQ multiplex PCR; TCRdb holds only in-frame clones, not every one. From that table come the V and J calls and clone size; the DNA was used to work out D and trimming. The sample consists of around 68,000 clones, nearly 90% of them appearing once. The CDR3 loop spans 18 amino acids. V was shortened by 4 bases and J by 0 bases, with 18 bases between the two germline ends. In germline, CDR1 is LGHNA, CDR2 YSLEER. This TCR came from a man aged 45 to 65 with active COVID-19. The source material was peripheral blood. The chain recombines TRBV4-3 with TRBJ1-4; D not certain. The CDR3 spells CASSPLEGRASTNEKLFF. In nucleotides, the CDR3 is TGCGCCAGCAGCCCCCTTGAGGGAAGAGCCTCAACTAATGAAAAACTGTTTTTT.